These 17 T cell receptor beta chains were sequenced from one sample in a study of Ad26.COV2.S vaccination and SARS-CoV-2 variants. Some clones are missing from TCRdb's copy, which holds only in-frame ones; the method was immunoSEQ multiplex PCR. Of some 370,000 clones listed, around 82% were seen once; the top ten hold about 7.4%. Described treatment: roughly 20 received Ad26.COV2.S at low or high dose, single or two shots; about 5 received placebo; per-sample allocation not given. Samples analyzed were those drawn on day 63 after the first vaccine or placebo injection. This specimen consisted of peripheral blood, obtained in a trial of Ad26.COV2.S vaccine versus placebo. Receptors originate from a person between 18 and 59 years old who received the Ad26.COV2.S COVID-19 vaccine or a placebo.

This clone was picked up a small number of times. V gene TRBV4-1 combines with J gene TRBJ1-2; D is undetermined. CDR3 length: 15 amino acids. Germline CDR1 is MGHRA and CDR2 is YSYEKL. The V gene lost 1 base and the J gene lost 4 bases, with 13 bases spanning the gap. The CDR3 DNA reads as TGCGCCAGCAGCCAAGGCTGGCCCTTGGTCTATGGCTACACCTTC. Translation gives CASSQGWPLVYGYTF.

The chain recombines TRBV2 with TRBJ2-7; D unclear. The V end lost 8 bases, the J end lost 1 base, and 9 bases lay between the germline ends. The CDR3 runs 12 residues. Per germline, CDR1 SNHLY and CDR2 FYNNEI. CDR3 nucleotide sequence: TGTGCCAGCCAGCGACCGTCCTACGAGCAGTACTTC. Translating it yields CASQRPSYEQYF. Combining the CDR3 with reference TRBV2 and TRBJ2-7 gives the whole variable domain EPEVTQTPSHQVTQMGQEVILRCVPISNHLYFYWYRQILGQKVEFLVSFYNNEISEKSEIFDDQFSVERPDGSNFTLKIRSTKLEDSAMYFCASQRPSYEQYFGPGTRLTVT.

The CDR3 sequence: CASSHPGHEKLFF. The CDR3 DNA reads as TGCGCCAGCAGTCATCCGGGACACGAAAAACTGTTTTTT. This chain connects TRBV23-1 to TRBJ1-4, with D perhaps matching TRBD1 (6 bases). TRBV23-1 belongs to the ORF category, with a function that is uncertain. The CDR3 runs 13 residues. Trimming stripped 3 bases from V and 8 bases from J, with 10 bases between.

This CDR3 is CSAEKGDTIYF. CDR3 nucleotide sequence: TGCAGTGCTGAGAAGGGGGATACCATATATTTT. This chain links TRBV20-1 with TRBJ1-3; D might be TRBD1 (6 bases). The CDR3 length is 11 residues. Germline CDR1 DFQATT, CDR2 SNEGSKA (reference sequence). V shed 5 bases and J shed 10 bases, with 12 bases lying between them.

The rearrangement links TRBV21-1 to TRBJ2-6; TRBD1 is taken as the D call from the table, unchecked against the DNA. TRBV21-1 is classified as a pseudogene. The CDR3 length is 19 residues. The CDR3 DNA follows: TGTGCCAGCAGCAAAGGCGTGTGGACAGGGGGCGTTGGGGCCAACGTCCTGACTTTC. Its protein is CASSKGVWTGGVGANVLTF.

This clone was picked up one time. DNA for the CDR3: TGTGCCAGCAGAAGAACAGGGGGCGCATACAATGAGCAGTTCTTC. Protein product: CASRRTGGAYNEQFF. The chain is built from TRBV5-4 and TRBJ2-1, with TRBD1 identical over 9 bases. Germline V gene data show CDR1 as SGHNT and CDR2 as YYREEE (reference sequence). The CDR3 is 15 residues long. V shed 5 bases and J 4 bases; nucleotides not matched to a gene: 7.

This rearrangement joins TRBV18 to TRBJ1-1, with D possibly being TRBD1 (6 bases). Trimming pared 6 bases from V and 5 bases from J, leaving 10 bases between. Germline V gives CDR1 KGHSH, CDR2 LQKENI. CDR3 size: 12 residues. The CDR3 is CASSRDITEAFF. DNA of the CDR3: TGTGCCAGCTCTCGGGACATTACTGAAGCTTTCTTT. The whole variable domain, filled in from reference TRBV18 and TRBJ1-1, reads NAGVMQNPRHLVRRRGQEARLRCSPMKGHSHVYWYRQLPEEGLKFMVYLQKENIIDESGMPKERFSAEFPKEGPSILRIQQVVRGDSAAYFCASSRDITEAFFGQGTRLTVV.

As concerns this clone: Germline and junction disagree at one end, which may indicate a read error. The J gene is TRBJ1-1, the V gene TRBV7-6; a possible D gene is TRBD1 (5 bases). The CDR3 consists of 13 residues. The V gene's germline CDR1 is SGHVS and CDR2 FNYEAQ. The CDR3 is CASTLTGTTEAFF. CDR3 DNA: TGTGCCAGCACCTTAACCGGGACGACTGAAGCTTTCTTT.

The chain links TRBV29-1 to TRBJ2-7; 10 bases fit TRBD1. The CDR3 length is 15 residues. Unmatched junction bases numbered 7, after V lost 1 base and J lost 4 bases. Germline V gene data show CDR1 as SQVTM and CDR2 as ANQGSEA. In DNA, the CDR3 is TGCAGCGTTGAAGCCCGAGGGACAGGGGTGTACGAGCAGTACTTC. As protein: CSVEARGTGVYEQYF.

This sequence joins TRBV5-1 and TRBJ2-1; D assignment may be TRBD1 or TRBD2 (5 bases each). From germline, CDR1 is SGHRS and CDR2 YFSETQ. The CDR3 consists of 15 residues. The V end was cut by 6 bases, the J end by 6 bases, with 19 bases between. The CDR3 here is CASTRTGQIVNEQFF. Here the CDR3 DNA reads TGCGCCAGCACCCGGACGGGGCAGATAGTCAATGAGCAGTTCTTC.

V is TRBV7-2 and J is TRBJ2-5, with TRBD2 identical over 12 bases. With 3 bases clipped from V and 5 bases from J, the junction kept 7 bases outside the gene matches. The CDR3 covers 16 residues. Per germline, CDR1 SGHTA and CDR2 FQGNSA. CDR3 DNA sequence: TGTGCCAGCAGCTTCCTAGCGGGGGGGCCGCAGGAGACCCAGTACTTC. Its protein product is CASSFLAGGPQETQYF.

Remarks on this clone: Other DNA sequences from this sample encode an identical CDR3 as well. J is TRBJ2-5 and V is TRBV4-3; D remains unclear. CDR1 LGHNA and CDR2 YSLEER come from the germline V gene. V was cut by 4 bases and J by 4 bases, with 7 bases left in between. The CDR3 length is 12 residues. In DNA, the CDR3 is TGCGCCAGCAGCCGAGGAAGAGAGACCCAGTACTTC. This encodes CASSRGRETQYF.

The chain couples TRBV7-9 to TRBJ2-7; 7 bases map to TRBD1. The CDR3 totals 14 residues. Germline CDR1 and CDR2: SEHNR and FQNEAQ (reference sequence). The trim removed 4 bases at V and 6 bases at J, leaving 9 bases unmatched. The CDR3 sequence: CASSSGGTAFEQYF. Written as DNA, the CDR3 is TGTGCCAGCAGCTCCGGTGGGACAGCCTTCGAGCAGTACTTC.

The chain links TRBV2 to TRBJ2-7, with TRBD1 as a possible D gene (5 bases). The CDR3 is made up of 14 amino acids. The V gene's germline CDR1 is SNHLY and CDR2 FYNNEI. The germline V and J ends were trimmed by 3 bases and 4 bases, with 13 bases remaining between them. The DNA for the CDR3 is TGTGCCAGCAGTGATCAGGGTTCCAGGTACGAGCAGTACTTC. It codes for CASSDQGSRYEQYF.

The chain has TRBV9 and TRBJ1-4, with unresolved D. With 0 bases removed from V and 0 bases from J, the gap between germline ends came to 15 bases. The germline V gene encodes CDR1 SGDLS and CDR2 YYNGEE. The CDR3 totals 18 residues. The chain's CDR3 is CASSVASDIRATNEKLFF. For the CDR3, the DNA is TGTGCCAGCAGCGTAGCTAGCGACATCCGTGCAACTAATGAAAAACTGTTTTTT.

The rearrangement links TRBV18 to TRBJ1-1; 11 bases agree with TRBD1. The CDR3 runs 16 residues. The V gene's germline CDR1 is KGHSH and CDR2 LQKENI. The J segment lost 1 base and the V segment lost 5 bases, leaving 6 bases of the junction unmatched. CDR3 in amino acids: CASSATGQGANTEAFF. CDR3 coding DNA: TGTGCCAGCTCAGCTACTGGACAGGGGGCGAACACTGAAGCTTTCTTT. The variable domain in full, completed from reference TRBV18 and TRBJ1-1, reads NAGVMQNPRHLVRRRGQEARLRCSPMKGHSHVYWYRQLPEEGLKFMVYLQKENIIDESGMPKERFSAEFPKEGPSILRIQQVVRGDSAAYFCASSATGQGANTEAFFGQGTRLTVV.

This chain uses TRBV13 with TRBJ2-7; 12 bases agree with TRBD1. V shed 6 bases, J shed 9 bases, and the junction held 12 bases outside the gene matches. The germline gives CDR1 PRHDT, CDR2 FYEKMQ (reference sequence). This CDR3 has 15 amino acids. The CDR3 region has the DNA TGTGCCAGCAGGCCTAAGGGACAGGGGGCGTTACGGCAGTACTTC. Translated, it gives CASRPKGQGALRQYF.